This entry lists 6 T cell receptor beta chains sequenced from one sample in a study of blood T cell repertoires in COVID-19. Produced via immunoSEQ multiplex PCR; TCRdb's table is partial and in-frame only. The repertoire holds tens of thousands of clones, with more than 85% as singletons. Sequencing was performed on peripheral blood. Receptors originate from a human donor in a cohort sampled during active COVID-19.

The CDR3 bases are TGTGCCAGCTCACCACCGGACAGGGTGGGTGAGCAGTACTTC. Encoded protein: CASSPPDRVGEQYF. V usage is TRBV18 and J usage is TRBJ2-7, with 8 bases lining up with TRBD1. Germline lookup yields CDR1 KGHSH and CDR2 LQKENI. V lost 0 bases to trimming and J lost 7 bases; unmatched junction nucleotides: 5. The CDR3 runs to 14 residues. The variable domain in full, completed from reference TRBV18 and TRBJ2-7, reads NAGVMQNPRHLVRRRGQEARLRCSPMKGHSHVYWYRQLPEEGLKFMVYLQKENIIDESGMPKERFSAEFPKEGPSILRIQQVVRGDSAAYFCASSPPDRVGEQYFGPGTRLTVT.

This clone was seen just once. The chain carries TRBV24-1 and TRBJ1-1; weak D call: TRBD1 (5 bases). Germline CDR1 KGHDR, CDR2 SFDVKD. With 3 bases removed from V and 5 bases from J, the gap between germline ends came to 9 bases. The CDR3 has 13 amino acids. The CDR3 region has the DNA TGTGCCACCAGTGATGGGGGGGGAACTGAAGCTTTCTTT. Encoded protein: CATSDGGGTEAFF.

The chain joins TRBV18 to TRBJ1-2; 8 nucleotides match TRBD1. The CDR3 length is 15 residues. Germline values: CDR1 KGHSH, CDR2 LQKENI. With 4 bases clipped from V and 8 bases from J, the junction kept 12 bases outside the gene matches. CDR3 nucleotide sequence: TGTGCCAGCTCACACGACCGGGACAGGTCTTCGGGCTACACCTTC. Residues: CASSHDRDRSSGYTF. Full variable domain (outside the CDR3, taken from reference TRBV18 and TRBJ1-2): NAGVMQNPRHLVRRRGQEARLRCSPMKGHSHVYWYRQLPEEGLKFMVYLQKENIIDESGMPKERFSAEFPKEGPSILRIQQVVRGDSAAYFCASSHDRDRSSGYTFGSGTRLTVV.

This clone was recorded once. J is TRBJ2-5 and V is TRBV3-1 (or the pseudogene TRBV3-2); 9 positions match TRBD2. The CDR3 covers 15 residues. The V gene's germline CDR1 is LGHDT and CDR2 YNNKEL (reference sequence). The trim removed 1 base at V and 3 bases at J, leaving 3 bases unmatched. The CDR3 loop reads CASSQVRLAEETQYF. The CDR3 region has the DNA TGTGCCAGCAGCCAAGTTAGACTAGCGGAAGAGACCCAGTACTTC.

The rearrangement links TRBV11-3 to TRBJ2-2, with 7 bases aligning to TRBD1. Germline CDR1 and CDR2: SGHNT and YENEEA. Trimming cost V 6 bases and J 4 bases; bases outside gene matches: 11. The CDR3 length is 16 residues. The CDR3 DNA reads TGTGCCAGCAGTTCCTATACAGGGGAGAGCACCGGGGAGCTGTTTTTT. Protein product: CASSSYTGESTGELFF.

CDR3 amino acids: CASTLGGVPYNEQFF. The DNA for the CDR3 is TGTGCCAGCACCCTGGGAGGGGTGCCCTACAATGAGCAGTTCTTC. V usage is TRBV5-4 and J usage is TRBJ2-1, with 7 bases aligning to TRBD2. The CDR3 length is 15 residues. Per the germline V gene, CDR1 is SGHNT and CDR2 is YYREEE (reference sequence). Trimming at V came to 6 bases and at J to 2 bases, leaving 8 bases not matched to a gene.